This TCR beta chain was identified in a study of blood T cell repertoires in COVID-19. For the study at large: Collection of acute and convalescent COVID-19 samples took place in the United States, Italy and Spain. In each case, the material was cDNA or gDNA derived from T cells, B-cell-depleted T cells, or PBMCs.

In the authors' workflow: It was from reference gene primer amplification that nucleated cell counts were estimated. The protocol was immunoSEQ multiplex PCR, while the TCRdb copy is restricted to in-frame clones and leaves out a portion. The DNA was the basis for D and trimming; V, J and clone size are from that table. Of fewer than 250,000 clones in the sample, around 83% were seen once. The sequence was obtained from a woman aged 45-60 years with acute or convalescent COVID-19. The source material was peripheral blood.

The CDR3 DNA reads TGCGCCAGCAGCCGACACACCTTATCGGGACAGCACTACGAGCAGTACTTC. Amino acid sequence: CASSRHTLSGQHYEQYF. The chain employs TRBV4-1 and TRBJ2-7; TRBD1 aligns across 7 bases. J gave up 3 bases and V 4 bases, and 15 bases lay outside the gene matches. Germline V gene sequence: CDR1 MGHRA, CDR2 YSYEKL. The CDR3 consists of 17 residues.